This TCR beta chain was documented in a study of cytomegalovirus exposure and HLA in healthy donors. In the case of this clone: As yet, its antigen is unknown. Germline and junction disagree at one end, which may indicate a read error.

Whole-study findings and limits: It was reported that the classifier diagnosed cytomegalovirus status with high specificity and sensitivity in both the original and validation cohorts.

CDR1 LNHDA and CDR2 SQIVND come from the germline V gene (reference sequence). CDR3 size: 13 residues. Produced via immunoSEQ multiplex PCR; TCRdb's table is partial and in-frame only. The table includes 200,000 or so clones, over 65% detected once. The sequence came from a man between 18 and 29 years old in good health and CMV-seropositive. The rearrangement uses TRBV19 and TRBJ2-1; D remains unclear. Sequenced sample: PBMCs. The CDR3 DNA follows: TGTGCCAGTAGTATAGTCTCCTCCAATGAGCAGTTCTTC. Its protein product is CASSIVSSNEQFF. Drawing the rest from reference TRBV19 and TRBJ2-1, the complete variable domain is DGGITQSPKYLFRKEGQNVTLSCEQNLNHDAMYWYRQDPGQGLRLIYYSQIVNDFQKGDIAEGYSVSREKKESFPLTVTSAQKNPTAFYLCASSIVSSNEQFFGPGTRLTVL.